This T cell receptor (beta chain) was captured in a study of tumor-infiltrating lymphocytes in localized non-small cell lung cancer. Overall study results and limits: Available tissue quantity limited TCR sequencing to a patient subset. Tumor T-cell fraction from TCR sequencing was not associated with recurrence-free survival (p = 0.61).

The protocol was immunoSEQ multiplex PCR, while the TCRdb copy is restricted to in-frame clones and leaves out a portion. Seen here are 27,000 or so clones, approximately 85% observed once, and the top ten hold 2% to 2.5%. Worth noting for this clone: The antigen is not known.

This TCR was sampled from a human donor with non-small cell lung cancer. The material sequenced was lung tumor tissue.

For the CDR3, the DNA is TGTGCCAGCAGCTCCCCGGGGGTGTACAATGAGCAGTTCTTC. Encoded protein: CASSSPGVYNEQFF. The genes are TRBV5-4 and TRBJ2-1; the D gene is possibly TRBD2 (6 bases). CDR1 SGHNT and CDR2 YYREEE come from the germline V gene (reference sequence). This CDR3 has 14 amino acids. V shed 3 bases and J shed 4 bases, with 11 bases lying between them.